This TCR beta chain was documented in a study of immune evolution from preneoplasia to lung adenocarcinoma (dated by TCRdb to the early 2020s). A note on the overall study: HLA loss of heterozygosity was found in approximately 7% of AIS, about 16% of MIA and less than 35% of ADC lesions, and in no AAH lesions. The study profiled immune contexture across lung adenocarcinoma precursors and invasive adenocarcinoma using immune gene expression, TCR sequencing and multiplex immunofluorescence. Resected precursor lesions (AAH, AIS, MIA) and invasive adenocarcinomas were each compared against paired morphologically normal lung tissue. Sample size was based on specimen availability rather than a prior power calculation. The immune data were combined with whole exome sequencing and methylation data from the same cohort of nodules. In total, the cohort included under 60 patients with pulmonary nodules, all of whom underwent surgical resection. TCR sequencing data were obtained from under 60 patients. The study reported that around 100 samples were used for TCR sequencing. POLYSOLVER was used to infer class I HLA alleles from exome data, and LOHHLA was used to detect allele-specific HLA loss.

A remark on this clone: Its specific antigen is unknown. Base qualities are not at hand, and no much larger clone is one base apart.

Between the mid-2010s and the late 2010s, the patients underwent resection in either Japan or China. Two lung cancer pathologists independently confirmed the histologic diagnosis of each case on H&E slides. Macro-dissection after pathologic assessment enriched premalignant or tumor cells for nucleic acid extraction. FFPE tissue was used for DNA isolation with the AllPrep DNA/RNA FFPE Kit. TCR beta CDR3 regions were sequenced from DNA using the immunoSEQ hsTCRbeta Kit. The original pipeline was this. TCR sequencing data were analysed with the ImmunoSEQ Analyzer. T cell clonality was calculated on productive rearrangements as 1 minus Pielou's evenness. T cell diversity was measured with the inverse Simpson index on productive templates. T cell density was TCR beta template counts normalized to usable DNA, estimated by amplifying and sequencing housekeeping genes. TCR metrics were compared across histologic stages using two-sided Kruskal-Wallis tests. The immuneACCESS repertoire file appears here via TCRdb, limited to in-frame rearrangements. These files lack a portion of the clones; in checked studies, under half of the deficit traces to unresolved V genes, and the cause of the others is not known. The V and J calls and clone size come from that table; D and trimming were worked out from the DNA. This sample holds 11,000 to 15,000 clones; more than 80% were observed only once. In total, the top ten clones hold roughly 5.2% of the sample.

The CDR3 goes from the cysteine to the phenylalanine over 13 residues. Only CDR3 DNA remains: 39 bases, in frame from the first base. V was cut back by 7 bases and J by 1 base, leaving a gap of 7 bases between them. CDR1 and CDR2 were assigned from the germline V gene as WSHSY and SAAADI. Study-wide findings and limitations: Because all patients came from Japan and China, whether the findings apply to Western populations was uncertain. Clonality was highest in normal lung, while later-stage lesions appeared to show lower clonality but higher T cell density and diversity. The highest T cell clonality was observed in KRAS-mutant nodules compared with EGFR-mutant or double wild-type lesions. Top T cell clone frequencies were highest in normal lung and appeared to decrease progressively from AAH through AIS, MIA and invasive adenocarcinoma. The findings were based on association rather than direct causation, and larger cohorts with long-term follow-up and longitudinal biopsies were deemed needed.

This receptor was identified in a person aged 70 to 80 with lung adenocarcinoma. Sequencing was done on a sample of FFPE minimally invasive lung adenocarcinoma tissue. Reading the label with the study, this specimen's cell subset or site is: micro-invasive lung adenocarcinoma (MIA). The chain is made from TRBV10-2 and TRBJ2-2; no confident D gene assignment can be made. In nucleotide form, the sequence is TGCGCCAGCAAGGAAGGGAACACCGGGGAGCTGTTTTTT. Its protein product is CASKEGNTGELFF.